This T cell receptor (beta chain) was sequenced during a study of metastatic and nonmetastatic thyroid tumors. MiXCR reprocessed the PCR reads for TCRdb. The sample yields 20,000 to 25,000 clones, approximately 20% seen once. Thyroid surgery took place with no prior treatment in any patient. This CDR3 comprises 17 residues. The V and J ends lost 3 bases and 2 bases, in that order; junction bases with no gene match: 9. Germline V lookup: CDR1 DFQATT, CDR2 SNEGSKA (reference sequence). This TCR derives from a female donor with papillary thyroid cancer or a benign thyroid nodule (not recorded which). Some clones in this sample may be carry-over from other donors' samples. The sequenced material came from blood. The rearrangement uses TRBV20-1 and TRBJ2-2, with 10 bases identical to TRBD2. This CDR3 is CSASPLAGVGNTGELFF. The CDR3, as DNA: TGCAGTGCTAGCCCGCTAGCGGGAGTCGGTAACACCGGGGAGCTGTTTTTT.